This T cell receptor (beta chain) was recovered during a study of T cell repertoires in cytomegalovirus infection. TCRdb called the reads again in MiXCR, with one record for every CDR3 protein. The sample contains around 770,000 distinct CDR3 sequences, about 29% of which appear only once. V was pared by 5 bases and J by 5 bases, with 9 bases of the junction left unmatched. The V gene's germline CDR1 is SGHTA and CDR2 FQGTGA. The CDR3 spans 16 residues. This clonotype has just a few counts. What it binds is unknown. Study-wide findings and caveats: CMV-specific TCR beta clonotypes restricted by HLA-C dominated the ex vivo response.

The TCR was taken from a human donor in good health (CMV status not recorded). Some clones in this sample may be carry-over from other donors' samples. The rearrangement links TRBV7-3 to TRBJ2-3; 11 positions agree with TRBD2. The sample consisted of cultured CD8+ T cells from PBMCs, taken from culture after CMV antigen stimulation. This CDR3 reads CASSQVAGGPRDTQYF. The CDR3 DNA reads as TGTGCCAGCAGCCAAGTAGCGGGGGGGCCAAGAGATACGCAGTATTTT.